The 6 T cell receptor beta chains below were found in one sample sequenced in a study of T cell clonality in common variable immunodeficiency. These receptors have no identified antigens. Study-level points and caveats: In common variable immunodeficiency, TCR beta chains reportedly carried fewer deletions and N-nucleotide insertions.

Sequenced by immunoSEQ multiplex PCR; TCRdb stores in-frame clones only, minus some. The sample was found to contain approximately 38,000 clones, and every one recurs. The sequencing input was peripheral blood mononuclear cells. The receptors here all came from a human donor with common variable immunodeficiency.

Concerning this clone: The DNA ends 3 residues before the CDR3 does, and the rest of the CDR3 is filled in from the germline J gene. This sequence joins TRBV7-2 and TRBJ2-1; D may be TRBD1 (5 bases). The CDR3 loop spans 15 amino acids. Trimming stripped 5 bases from V and 0 bases from J, with 11 bases between. Germline-derived CDR1 and CDR2 are SGHTA and FQGNSA. The CDR3 sequence is CASSHRTDSYNEQFF. The CDR3 DNA, read in part, is TGTGCCAGCAGCCACAGGACGGACTCCTACAATGAG.

This clone has just a few counts. CDR3 DNA, as far as it was read: TGTGCCAGCAGCTTAGCCGGTAGGGGGACCGGGGAG. It specifies CASSLAGRGTGE. The full CDR3 protein reads CASSLAGRGTGELFF. The chain has TRBV7-2 and TRBJ2-2, with D perhaps TRBD1 (6 bases). With the read ending 3 residues before the CDR3 end, the germline J gene is used to fill in that end. CDR1 and CDR2 from the germline V gene are SGHTA and FQGNSA. V dropped 0 bases and J dropped 5 bases, with 10 bases sitting between them. The CDR3 is 15 amino acids.

This clone was recorded a few times. Coverage ceases 3 residues before the CDR3 finishes, and the germline J gene fills in the end. V is TRBV13 and J is TRBJ2-7, with 7 bases fitting TRBD1. This CDR3 contains 15 residues. With V trimmed by 5 bases and J by 3 bases, 10 bases remained unmatched. CDR1 is PRHDT, CDR2 FYEKMQ, per germline (reference sequence). The CDR3 loop is CASSQRPGQNYEQYF. Partial CDR3 DNA: TGTGCCAGCAGCCAAAGACCGGGACAGAACTACGAG.

This clone was observed at least ten times. The read terminates 3 residues ahead of where the CDR3 ends, so the germline J gene completes it. The V call is TRBV29-1, the J call TRBJ2-3; D is perhaps TRBD2 (5 bases). Trimming took 7 bases from V and 6 from J, leaving 17 bases between them. Germline CDR1 is SQVTM and CDR2 is ANQGSEA. CDR3 length: 13 amino acids. This CDR3 reads CSADRGPRDTQYF. The CDR3 DNA, read in part, is TGCAGCGCCGACCGGGGTCCGCGGGATACG.

This clone has a count of ten or more. The read falls 3 residues short of the CDR3 end, and the missing part is taken from the germline J gene. V gene TRBV29-1 combines with J gene TRBJ2-1, with a tentative D call TRBD2 (5 bases). Germline V lookup: CDR1 SQVTM, CDR2 ANQGSEA. The CDR3 has 13 residues. Trimming left V 6 bases short and J 0 bases short, with 9 bases between. The CDR3 loop is CSVGLSSYNEQFF. CDR3 bases read: TGCAGCGTCGGACTGAGCTCCTACAATGAG.

As to this clone: With the read ending 3 residues before the CDR3 end, the germline J gene is used to fill in that end. This chain uses TRBV7-6 with TRBJ2-2, with 7 bases aligning to TRBD2. The CDR3 sequence is 16 residues long. Germline V gene lookup returns CDR1 SGHVS and CDR2 FNYEAQ. V lost 1 base, J lost 0 bases, and 2 bases stayed unmatched. The DNA read from the CDR3 is TGTGCCAGCAGCTTAGGCGGGGGACCGAACACCGGGGAG. As protein: CASSLGGGPNTGE. The whole CDR3 reads CASSLGGGPNTGELFF.